This TCR beta chain came from a study of a mutant IDH1 vaccine in newly diagnosed glioma (dated by TCRdb to about 2021). Background on the whole study: Vaccination was initiated 4-6 weeks after radiotherapy alone, or concurrently with temozolomide cycles in the chemotherapy-containing groups. The roughly 34 treated patients were 62.5% male and around 40% female, with a mean age of roughly 42 years. Prior to enrollment, patients had been given standard therapy consisting of radiotherapy alone, temozolomide alone, or radiochemotherapy with temozolomide, with the combination given to most patients. The week-35 safety follow-up took place at visit V12, and the week-47 end of study took place at visit V13. Peripheral blood samples were drawn at six visits, namely V03 (baseline), V05, V07, V10, V12 and V13. Longitudinal TCRB deep sequencing was performed for 25 to 30 treated patients wherever samples were available for exploratory analyses. The paper as a whole reports these results and caveats: Vaccine-induced immune responses across multiple MHC alleles were detected in about 92% of patients. The authors noted that analyses of patient blood samples could not be reproduced because of sample limitations. PBMC samples for TCRB deep sequencing were selected based on availability. No apparent relationship was observed between pseudoprogression and alterations in the top peripheral T cell clonotypes detected by TCRB sequencing.

Library prep was done by the immunoSEQ multiplex PCR assay. Rearranged TCR beta chain sequences were amplified using the hsTCRB Kit according to the manufacturer's protocol. Sequencing of TCRB libraries was carried out on an Illumina MiSeq. The source study handled its data this way. Demultiplexing, trimming and gene mapping were performed with the kit vendor's proprietary platform. Not all clones reach the TCRdb copy of this immuneACCESS table, which keeps in-frame sequences only. Checked studies attribute under half of the gap to unresolved V genes and leave the rest unexplained. The DNA was the basis for D and trimming; V, J and clone size are from that table. The sample yields fewer than 45,000 clones; around 86% were counted once. Of the sample, more than 4.5% is held by the ten largest clones. Interpreted using the paper, the time point label stands for: week 35, safety follow-up. Each vaccine dose was 300 ug of a 20-mer mutant IDH1 peptide in Montanide, given subcutaneously with topical imiquimod. Eight vaccinations were administered to patients in weeks 1, 3, 5, 7, 11, 15, 19 and 23, corresponding to visits V03 through V10. All donors had newly diagnosed IDH1-mutant astrocytomas of WHO grade 3 or 4 that showed loss of nuclear ATRX. The samples were drawn from NOA16, a multicentre, single-arm, open-label phase I trial in Germany that tested a mutant IDH1 peptide vaccine in humans for the first time. The DNeasy Blood and Tissue Kit was used to extract genomic DNA from EDTA blood for TCRB sequencing.

This clone appeared once. No cognate antigen has been identified for it. Base qualities were left out, and no much larger clone turns up one base away. Sequenced here: PBMCs, sampled from a glioma patient whose treatment included an IDH1 peptide vaccine. The TCR sequence derives from a woman in her forties with glioma. Some clones in this sample may be carry-over from other donors' samples.

The DNA is as follows: TGTGCCAGCAGTGGGGGGGGAGCGGGGCCATCAAATGAGCAGTTCTTC. Translated, this gives CASSGGGAGPSNEQFF. The V gene is TRBV25-1 and the J gene is TRBJ2-1, and 7 bases in between align with TRBD2. V trim: 4 bases; J trim: 7 bases; unmatched bases: 13. CDR1 MGHDK and CDR2 SYGVNS were looked up in the germline V gene. Including cysteine and phenylalanine, the CDR3 has 16 amino acids. The read is trimmed to its CDR3 DNA, 48 bases read in frame from base 1.